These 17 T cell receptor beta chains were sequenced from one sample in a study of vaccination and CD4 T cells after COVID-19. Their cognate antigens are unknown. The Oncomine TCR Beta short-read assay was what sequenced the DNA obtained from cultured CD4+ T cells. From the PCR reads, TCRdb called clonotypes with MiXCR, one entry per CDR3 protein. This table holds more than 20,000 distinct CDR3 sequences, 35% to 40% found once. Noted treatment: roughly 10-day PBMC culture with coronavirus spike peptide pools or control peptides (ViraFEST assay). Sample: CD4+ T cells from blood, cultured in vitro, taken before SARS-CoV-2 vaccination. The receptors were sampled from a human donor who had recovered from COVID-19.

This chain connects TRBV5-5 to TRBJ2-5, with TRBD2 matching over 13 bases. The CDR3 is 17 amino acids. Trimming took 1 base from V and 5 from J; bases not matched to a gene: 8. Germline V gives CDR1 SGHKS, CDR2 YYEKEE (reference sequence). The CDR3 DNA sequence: TGTGCCAGCAGCTTGCGACTAGCGGGAGGAAGGGGGGAGACCCAGTACTTC. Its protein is CASSLRLAGGRGETQYF.

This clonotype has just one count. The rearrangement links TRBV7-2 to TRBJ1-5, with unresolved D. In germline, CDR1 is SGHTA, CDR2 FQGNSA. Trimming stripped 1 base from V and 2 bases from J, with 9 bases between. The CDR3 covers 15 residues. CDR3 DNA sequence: TGTGCCAGCAGCTTAGACGGATATGGCAATCAGCCCCAGCATTTT. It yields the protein CASSLDGYGNQPQHF. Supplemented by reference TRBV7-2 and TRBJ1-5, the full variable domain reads GAGVSQSPSNKVTEKGKDVELRCDPISGHTALYWYRQSLGQGLEFLIYFQGNSAPDKSGLPSDRFSAERTGGSVSTLTIQRTQQEDSAVYLCASSLDGYGNQPQHFGDGTRLSIL.

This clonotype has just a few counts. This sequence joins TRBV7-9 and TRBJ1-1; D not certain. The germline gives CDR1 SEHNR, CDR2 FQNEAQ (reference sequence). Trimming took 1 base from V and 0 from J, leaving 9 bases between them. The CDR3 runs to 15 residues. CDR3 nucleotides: TGTGCCAGCAGCTTAGGGGTCAGCATGAACACTGAAGCTTTCTTT. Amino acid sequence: CASSLGVSMNTEAFF.

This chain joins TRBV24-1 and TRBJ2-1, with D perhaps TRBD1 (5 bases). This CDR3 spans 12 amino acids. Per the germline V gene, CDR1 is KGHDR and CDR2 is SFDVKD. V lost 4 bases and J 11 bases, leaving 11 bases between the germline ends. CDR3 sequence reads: CATSETDIKQFF. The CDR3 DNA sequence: TGTGCCACCAGTGAAACGGACATCAAGCAGTTCTTC.

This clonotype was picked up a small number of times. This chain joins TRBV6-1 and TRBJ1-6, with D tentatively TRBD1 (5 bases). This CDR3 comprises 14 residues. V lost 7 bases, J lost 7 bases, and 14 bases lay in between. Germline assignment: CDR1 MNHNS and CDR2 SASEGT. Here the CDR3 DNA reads TGTGCCAGCAATCCGGGACCGAAGAATTCACCCCTCCACTTT. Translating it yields CASNPGPKNSPLHF.

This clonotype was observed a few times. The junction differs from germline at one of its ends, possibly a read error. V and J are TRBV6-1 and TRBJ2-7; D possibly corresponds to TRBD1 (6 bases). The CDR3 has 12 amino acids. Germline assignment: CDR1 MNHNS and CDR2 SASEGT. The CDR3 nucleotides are TGTGCCAGCAGTGCAGACAGGCTCCACTATAACTTC. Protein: CASSADRLHYNF.

The CDR3 bases are TGTGCCAGCAGCTTTGATGGGGCGGACACTGAAGCTTTCTTT. This encodes CASSFDGADTEAFF. The genes are TRBV7-3 and TRBJ1-1, with a possible D match to TRBD1 (5 bases). CDR3 size: 14 residues. Trimming took off 3 bases at V and 3 bases at J, with 11 bases between the two ends. Germline V gene sequence: CDR1 SGHTA, CDR2 FQGTGA. Looking up the rest from reference TRBV7-3 and TRBJ1-1 gives the full variable domain: GAGVSQTPSNKVTEKGKYVELRCDPISGHTALYWYRQSLGQGPEFLIYFQGTGAADDSGLPNDRFFAVRPEGSVSTLKIQRTERGDSAVYLCASSFDGADTEAFFGQGTRLTVV.

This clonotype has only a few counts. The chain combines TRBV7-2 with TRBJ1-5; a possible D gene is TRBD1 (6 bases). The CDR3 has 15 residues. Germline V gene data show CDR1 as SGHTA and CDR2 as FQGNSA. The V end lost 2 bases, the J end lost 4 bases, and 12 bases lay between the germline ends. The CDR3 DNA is TGTGCCAGCAGCTTAACCGGGACACTGAATCAGCCCCAGCATTTT. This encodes CASSLTGTLNQPQHF.

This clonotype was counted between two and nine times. CDR3 sequence (DNA): TGTGCCAGCAGTCCCCCCGAGAACAGGGAATCCTACGAGCAGTACTTC. It codes for CASSPPENRESYEQYF. The chain couples TRBV6-2 or TRBV6-3 to TRBJ2-7, with D perhaps matching TRBD1 (6 bases). The V and J ends lost 5 bases and 1 base respectively, with 18 bases between them. From germline, CDR1 is MNHEY and CDR2 SVGEGT. This CDR3 is built from 16 residues.

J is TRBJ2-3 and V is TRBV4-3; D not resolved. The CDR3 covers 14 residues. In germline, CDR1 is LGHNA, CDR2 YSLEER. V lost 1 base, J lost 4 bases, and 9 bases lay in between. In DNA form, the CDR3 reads TGCGCCAGCAGCCAAGGTCTTAGGTCAGATACGCAGTATTTT. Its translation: CASSQGLRSDTQYF.

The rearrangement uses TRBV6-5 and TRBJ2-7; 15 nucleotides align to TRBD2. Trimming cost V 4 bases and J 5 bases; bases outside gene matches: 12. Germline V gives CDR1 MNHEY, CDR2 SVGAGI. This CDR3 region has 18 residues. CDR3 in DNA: TGTGCCAGCAGTTGGGGACTAGCGGGGGGTGAATCAAGCCACGAGCAGTACTTC. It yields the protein CASSWGLAGGESSHEQYF.

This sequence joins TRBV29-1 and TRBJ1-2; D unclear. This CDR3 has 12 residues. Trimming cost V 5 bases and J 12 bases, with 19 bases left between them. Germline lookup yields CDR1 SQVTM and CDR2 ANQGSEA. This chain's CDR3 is CSVLGGDEGDTF. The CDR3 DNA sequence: TGCAGCGTTTTGGGCGGCGACGAAGGTGACACCTTC.

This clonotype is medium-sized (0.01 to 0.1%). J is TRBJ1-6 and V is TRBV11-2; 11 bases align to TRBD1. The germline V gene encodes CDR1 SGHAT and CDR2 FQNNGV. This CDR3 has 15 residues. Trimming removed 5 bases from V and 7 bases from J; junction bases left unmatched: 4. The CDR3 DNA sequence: TGTGCCAGCAGCATGGACAGGGGGCGGAATTCACCCCTCCACTTT. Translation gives CASSMDRGRNSPLHF.

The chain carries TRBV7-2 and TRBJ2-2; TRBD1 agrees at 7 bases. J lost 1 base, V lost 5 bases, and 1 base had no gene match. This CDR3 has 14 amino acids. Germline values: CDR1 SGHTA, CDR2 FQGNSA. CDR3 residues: CASSRTGNTGELFF. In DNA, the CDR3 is TGTGCCAGCAGCCGGACAGGGAACACCGGGGAGCTGTTTTTT.

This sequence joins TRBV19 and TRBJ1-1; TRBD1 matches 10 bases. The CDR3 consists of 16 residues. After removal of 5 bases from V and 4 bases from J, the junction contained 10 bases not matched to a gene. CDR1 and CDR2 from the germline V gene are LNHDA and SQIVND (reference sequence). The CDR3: CASSARDRGRGTEAFF. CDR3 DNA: TGTGCCAGTAGTGCCCGGGACAGGGGAAGGGGCACTGAAGCTTTCTTT.

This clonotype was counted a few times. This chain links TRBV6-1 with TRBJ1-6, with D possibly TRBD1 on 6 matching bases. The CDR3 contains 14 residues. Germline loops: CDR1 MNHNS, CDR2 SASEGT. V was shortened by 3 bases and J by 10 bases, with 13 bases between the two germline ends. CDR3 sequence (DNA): TGTGCCAGCAGTGACGGCGCAGGGGAGTCACCCCTCCACTTT. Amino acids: CASSDGAGESPLHF.

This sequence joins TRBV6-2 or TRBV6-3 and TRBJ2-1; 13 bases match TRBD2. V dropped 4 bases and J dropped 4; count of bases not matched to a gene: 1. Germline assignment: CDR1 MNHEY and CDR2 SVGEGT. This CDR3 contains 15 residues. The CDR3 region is CASSLLAGGYNEQFF. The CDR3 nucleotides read TGTGCCAGCAGTTTACTAGCGGGGGGGTACAATGAGCAGTTCTTC.